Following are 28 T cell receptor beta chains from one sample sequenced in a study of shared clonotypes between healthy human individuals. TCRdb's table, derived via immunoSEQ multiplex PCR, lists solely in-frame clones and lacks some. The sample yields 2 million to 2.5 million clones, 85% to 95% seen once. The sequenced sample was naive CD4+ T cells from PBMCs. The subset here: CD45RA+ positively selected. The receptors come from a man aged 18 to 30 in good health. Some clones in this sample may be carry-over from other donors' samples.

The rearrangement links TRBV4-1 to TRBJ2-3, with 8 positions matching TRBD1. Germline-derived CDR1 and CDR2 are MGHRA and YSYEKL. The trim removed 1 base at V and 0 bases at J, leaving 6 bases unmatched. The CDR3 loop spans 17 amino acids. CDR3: CASSQGQGPSSTDTQYF. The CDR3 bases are TGCGCCAGCAGCCAAGGACAGGGGCCTTCTAGCACAGATACGCAGTATTTT.

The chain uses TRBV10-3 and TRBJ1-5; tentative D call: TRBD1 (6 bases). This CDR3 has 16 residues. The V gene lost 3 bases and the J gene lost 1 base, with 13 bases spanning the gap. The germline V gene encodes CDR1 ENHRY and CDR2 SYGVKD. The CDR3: CAISDVDRLSNQPQHF. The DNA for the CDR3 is TGTGCCATCAGTGACGTCGACAGGCTAAGCAATCAGCCCCAGCATTTT.

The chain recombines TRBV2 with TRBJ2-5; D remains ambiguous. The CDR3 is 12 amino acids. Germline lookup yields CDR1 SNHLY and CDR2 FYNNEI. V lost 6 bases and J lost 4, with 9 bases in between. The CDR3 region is CASSTQSETQYF. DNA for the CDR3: TGTGCCAGCAGCACCCAGTCAGAGACCCAGTACTTC.

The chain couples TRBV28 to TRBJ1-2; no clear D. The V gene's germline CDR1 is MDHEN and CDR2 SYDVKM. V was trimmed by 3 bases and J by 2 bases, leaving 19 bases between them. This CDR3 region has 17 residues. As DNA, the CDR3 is TGTGCCAGCAGTTTGAAAACCTCTTATGCCGCGAACTATGGCTACACCTTC. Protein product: CASSLKTSYAANYGYTF.

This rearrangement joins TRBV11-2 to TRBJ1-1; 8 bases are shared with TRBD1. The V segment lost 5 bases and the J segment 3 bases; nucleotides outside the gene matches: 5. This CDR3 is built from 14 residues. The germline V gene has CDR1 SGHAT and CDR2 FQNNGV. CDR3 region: CASSLRTGYTEAFF. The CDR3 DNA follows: TGTGCCAGCAGCCTGAGGACAGGGTACACTGAAGCTTTCTTT.

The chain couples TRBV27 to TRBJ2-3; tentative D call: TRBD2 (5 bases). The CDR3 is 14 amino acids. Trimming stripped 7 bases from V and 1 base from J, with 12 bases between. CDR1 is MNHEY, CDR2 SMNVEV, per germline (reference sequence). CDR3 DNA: TGTGCCAGCAAAAAGAGCGGAGGCACAGATACGCAGTATTTT. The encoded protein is CASKKSGGTDTQYF.

In DNA form, the CDR3 reads TGTGCCAGCAATCTTCGGACAGGGGGCTCCTACGAGCAGTACTTC. It translates to CASNLRTGGSYEQYF. The gene calls are TRBV6-6 and TRBJ2-7; 10 bases align to TRBD1. The V segment lost 7 bases and the J segment 0 bases; nucleotides outside the gene matches: 6. Germline lookup yields CDR1 MNHNY and CDR2 SVGAGI (reference sequence). The CDR3 is 15 amino acids.

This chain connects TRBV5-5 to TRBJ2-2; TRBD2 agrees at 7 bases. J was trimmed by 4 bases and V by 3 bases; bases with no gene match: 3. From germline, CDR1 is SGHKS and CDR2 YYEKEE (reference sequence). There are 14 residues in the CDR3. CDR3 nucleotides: TGTGCCAGCAGCTGGTGGACTAGCACCGGGGAGCTGTTTTTT. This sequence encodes CASSWWTSTGELFF.

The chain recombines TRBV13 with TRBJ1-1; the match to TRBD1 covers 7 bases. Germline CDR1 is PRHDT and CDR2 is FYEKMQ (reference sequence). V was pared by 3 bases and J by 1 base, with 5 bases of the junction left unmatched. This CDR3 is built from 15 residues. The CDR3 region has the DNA TGTGCCAGCAGCTTGACAGGGCGGCAGAACACTGAAGCTTTCTTT. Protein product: CASSLTGRQNTEAFF. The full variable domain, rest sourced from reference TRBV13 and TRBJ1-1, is AAGVIQSPRHLIKEKRETATLKCYPIPRHDTVYWYQQGPGQDPQFLISFYEKMQSDKGSIPDRFSAQQFSDYHSELNMSSLELGDSALYFCASSLTGRQNTEAFFGQGTRLTVV.

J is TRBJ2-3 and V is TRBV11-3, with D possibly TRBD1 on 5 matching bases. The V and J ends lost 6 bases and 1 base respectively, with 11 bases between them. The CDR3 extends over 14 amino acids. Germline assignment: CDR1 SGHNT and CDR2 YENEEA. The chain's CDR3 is CASSRDSRTDTQYF. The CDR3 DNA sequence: TGTGCCAGCAGTCGAGACAGCCGCACAGATACGCAGTATTTT.

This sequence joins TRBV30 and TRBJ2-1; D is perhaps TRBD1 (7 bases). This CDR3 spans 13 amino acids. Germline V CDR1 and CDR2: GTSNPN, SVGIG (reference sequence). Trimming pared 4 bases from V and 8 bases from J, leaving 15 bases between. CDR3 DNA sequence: TGTGCCTGGACCGAACAGGGGAGGCATGAGCAGTTCTTC. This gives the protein CAWTEQGRHEQFF.

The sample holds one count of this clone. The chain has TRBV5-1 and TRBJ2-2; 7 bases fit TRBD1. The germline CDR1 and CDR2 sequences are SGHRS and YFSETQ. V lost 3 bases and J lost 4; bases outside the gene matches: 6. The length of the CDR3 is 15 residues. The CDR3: CASSSTGTATGELFF. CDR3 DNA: TGCGCCAGCAGCTCAACCGGGACAGCCACCGGGGAGCTGTTTTTT.

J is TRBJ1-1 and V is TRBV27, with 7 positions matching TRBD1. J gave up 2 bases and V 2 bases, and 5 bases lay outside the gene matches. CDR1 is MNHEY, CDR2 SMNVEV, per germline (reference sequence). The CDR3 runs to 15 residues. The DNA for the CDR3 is TGTGCCAGCAGTTTAAGGGGGCCGTCAAACACTGAAGCTTTCTTT. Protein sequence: CASSLRGPSNTEAFF.

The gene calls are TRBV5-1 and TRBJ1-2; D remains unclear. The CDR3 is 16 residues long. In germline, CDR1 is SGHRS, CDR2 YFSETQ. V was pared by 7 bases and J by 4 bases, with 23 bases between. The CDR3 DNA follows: TGCGCCAGCCCCCTGGGCGACGACTCCTCTCTCTATGGCTACACCTTC. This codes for CASPLGDDSSLYGYTF. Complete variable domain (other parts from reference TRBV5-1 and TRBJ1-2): KAGVTQTPRYLIKTRGQQVTLSCSPISGHRSVSWYQQTPGQGLQFLFEYFSETQRNKGNFPGRFSGRQFSNSRSEMNVSTLELGDSALYLCASPLGDDSSLYGYTFGSGTRLTVV.

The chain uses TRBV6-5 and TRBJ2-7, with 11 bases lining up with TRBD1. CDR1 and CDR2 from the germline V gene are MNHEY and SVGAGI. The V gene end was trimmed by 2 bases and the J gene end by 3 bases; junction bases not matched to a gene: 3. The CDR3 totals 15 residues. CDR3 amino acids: CASSYVGTGGYEQYF. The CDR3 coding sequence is TGTGCCAGCAGTTACGTCGGGACAGGGGGCTACGAGCAGTACTTC.

CDR3 coding DNA: TGTGCCAGCTCACCATCTCCCACCGTTAGTGGACAGGGGAACTATGGCTACACCTTC. It codes for CASSPSPTVSGQGNYGYTF. The chain carries TRBV18 and TRBJ1-2; 9 bases match TRBD1. V was pared by 2 bases and J by 2 bases, with 15 bases of the junction left unmatched. This CDR3 is built from 19 residues. Looked up from germline, CDR1 is KGHSH and CDR2 is LQKENI.

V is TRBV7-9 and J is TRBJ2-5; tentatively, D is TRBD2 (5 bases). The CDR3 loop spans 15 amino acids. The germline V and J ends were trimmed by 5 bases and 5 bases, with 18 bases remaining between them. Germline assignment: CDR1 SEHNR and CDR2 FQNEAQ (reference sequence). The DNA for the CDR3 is TGTGCCAGCAGCCAATTTGGGTCGCGAGGGGAGACCCAGTACTTC. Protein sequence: CASSQFGSRGETQYF.

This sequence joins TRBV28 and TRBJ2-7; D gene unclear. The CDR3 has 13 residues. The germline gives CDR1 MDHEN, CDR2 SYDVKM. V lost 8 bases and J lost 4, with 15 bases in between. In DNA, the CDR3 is TGTGCCAGCTCGATAATAAAAGGGTACGAGCAGTACTTC. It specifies CASSIIKGYEQYF. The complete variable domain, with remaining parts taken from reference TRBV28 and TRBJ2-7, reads DVKVTQSSRYLVKRTGEKVFLECVQDMDHENMFWYRQDPGLGLRLIYFSYDVKMKEKGDIPEGYSVSREKKERFSLILESASTNQTSMYLCASSIIKGYEQYFGPGTRLTVT.

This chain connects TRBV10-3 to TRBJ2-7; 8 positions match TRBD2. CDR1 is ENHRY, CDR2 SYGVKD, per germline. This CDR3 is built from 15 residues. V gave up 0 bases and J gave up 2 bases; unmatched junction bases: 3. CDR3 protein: CAISESLAVPYEQYF. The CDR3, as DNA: TGTGCCATCAGTGAGTCACTAGCGGTCCCCTACGAGCAGTACTTC.

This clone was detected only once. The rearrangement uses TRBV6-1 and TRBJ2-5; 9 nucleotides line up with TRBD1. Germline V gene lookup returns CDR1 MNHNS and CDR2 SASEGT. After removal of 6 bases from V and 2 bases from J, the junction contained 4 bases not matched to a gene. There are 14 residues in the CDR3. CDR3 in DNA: TGTGCCAGCAGGGACAGGGGCCCTCAAGAGACCCAGTACTTC. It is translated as CASRDRGPQETQYF.

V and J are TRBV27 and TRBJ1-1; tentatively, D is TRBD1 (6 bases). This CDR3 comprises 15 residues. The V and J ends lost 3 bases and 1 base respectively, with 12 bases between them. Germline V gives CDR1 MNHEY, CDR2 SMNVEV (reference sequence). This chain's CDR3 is CASSFIGRGNTEAFF. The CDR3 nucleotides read TGTGCCAGCAGTTTTATAGGCAGGGGGAACACTGAAGCTTTCTTT.

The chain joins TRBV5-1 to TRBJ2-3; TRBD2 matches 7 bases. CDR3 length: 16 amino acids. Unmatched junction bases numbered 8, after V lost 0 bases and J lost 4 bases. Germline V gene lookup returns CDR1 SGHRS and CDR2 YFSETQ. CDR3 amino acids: CASSLDGAGVPDTQYF. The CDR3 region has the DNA TGCGCCAGCAGCTTGGACGGTGCGGGGGTTCCAGATACGCAGTATTTT.

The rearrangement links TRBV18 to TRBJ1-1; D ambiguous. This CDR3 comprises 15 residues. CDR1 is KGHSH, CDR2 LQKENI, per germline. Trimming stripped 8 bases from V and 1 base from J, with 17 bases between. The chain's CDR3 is CASLPTSIANTEAFF. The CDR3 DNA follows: TGTGCCAGCCTTCCAACCTCAATCGCGAACACTGAAGCTTTCTTT.

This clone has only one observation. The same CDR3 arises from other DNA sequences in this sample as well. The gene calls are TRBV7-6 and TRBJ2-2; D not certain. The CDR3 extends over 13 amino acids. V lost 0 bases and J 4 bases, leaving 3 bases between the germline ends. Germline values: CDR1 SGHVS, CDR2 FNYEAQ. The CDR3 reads CASSLAGTGELFF. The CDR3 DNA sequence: TGTGCCAGCAGCTTAGCTGGCACCGGGGAGCTGTTTTTT.

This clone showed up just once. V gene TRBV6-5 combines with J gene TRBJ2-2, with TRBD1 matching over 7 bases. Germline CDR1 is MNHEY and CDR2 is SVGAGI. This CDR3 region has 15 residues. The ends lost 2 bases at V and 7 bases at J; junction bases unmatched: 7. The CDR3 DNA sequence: TGTGCCAGCAGTTACATTCGACAGGGAAGCGGGGAGCTGTTTTTT. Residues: CASSYIRQGSGELFF.

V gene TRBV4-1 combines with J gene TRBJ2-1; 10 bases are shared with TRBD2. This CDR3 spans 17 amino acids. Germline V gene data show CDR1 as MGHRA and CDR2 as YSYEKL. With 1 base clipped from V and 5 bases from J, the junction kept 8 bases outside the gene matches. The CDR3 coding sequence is TGCGCCAGCAGCCAAGTTAGCGGGAGGAGGTTTGACAATGAGCAGTTCTTC. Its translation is CASSQVSGRRFDNEQFF.

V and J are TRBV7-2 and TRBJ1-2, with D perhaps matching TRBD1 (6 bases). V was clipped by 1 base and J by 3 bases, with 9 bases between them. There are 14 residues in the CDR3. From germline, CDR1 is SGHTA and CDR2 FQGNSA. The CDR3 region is CASSLGPGDYGYTF. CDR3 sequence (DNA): TGTGCCAGCAGCTTAGGGCCAGGGGACTATGGCTACACCTTC.

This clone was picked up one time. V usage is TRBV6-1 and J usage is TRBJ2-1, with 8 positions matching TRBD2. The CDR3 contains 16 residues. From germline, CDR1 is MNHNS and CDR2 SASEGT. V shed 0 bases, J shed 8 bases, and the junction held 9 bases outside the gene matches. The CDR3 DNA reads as TGTGCCAGCAGTGAAGCGTCAAGCGGGAGCGGCTATGAGCAGTTCTTC. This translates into CASSEASSGSGYEQFF.